The T cell receptor (beta chain) described here comes from a study of blood T cells in healthy people across ages. Study results and limitations: While age rose, TCR beta diversity per million T cells dropped in a roughly linear way.

Trimming took 8 bases from V and 1 from J, leaving 24 bases between them. This CDR3 is 18 amino acids long. Looked up from germline, CDR1 is SEHNR and CDR2 is FQNEAQ (reference sequence). Together with a sample-barcoded 5' primer, a J-beta primer mix was included in a second PCR lasting about 7 to 11 cycles. TCRdb recomputed calls from the 5' RACE reads with MiXCR, one row per CDR3 protein. The repertoire consists of approximately 1,000,000 distinct CDR3 sequences, with 45% occurring once and the leading ten covering 15% to 20%. Notes on this clonotype: Its antigen is not known.

The sequenced sample was blood. The sequence was collected from a woman aged 60 to 75 in good health. The genes are TRBV7-9 and TRBJ2-1, with TRBD2 as a possible D gene (5 bases). CDR3 loop: CASPLEGTVFYSYNEQFF. In DNA form, the CDR3 reads TGTGCCAGCCCCTTAGAGGGAACAGTCTTTTATTCCTACAATGAGCAGTTCTTC.